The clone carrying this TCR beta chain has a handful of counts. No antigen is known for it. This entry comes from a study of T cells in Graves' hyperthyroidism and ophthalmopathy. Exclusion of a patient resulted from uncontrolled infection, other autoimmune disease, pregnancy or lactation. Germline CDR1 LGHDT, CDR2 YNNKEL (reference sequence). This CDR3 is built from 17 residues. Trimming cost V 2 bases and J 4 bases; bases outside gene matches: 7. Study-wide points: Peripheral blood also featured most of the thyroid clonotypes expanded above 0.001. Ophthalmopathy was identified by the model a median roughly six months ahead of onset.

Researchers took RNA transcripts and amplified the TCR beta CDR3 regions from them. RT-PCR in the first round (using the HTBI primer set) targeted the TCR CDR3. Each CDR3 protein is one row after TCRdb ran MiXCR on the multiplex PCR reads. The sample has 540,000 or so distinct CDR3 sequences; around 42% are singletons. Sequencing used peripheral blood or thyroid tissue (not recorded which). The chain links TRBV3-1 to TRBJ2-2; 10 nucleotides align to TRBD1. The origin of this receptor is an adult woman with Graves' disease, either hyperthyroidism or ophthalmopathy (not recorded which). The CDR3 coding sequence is TGTGCCAGCAGCCAAATTTTGGGGACAGGGGTCACCGGGGAGCTGTTTTTT. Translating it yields CASSQILGTGVTGELFF.